Below, one TCR beta chain is given with its context. The data were taken from a study of blood T cell repertoires in COVID-19. Each participant's cohort was designated according to participant-reported clinical history. Each recovered donor of Cohort 3 presented with two negative PCRs, clearance, or symptom resolution. This CDR3 contains 18 residues. Germline V gene data show CDR1 as SGHVS and CDR2 as FQNEAQ. V was pared by 1 base and J by 4 bases, with 11 bases of the junction left unmatched. Measured with immunoSEQ multiplex PCR; TCRdb has only the in-frame clones, and not every one. This table holds roughly 300,000 clones, more than 75% found once.

The origin of this receptor is a man aged 25 to 40 who had recovered from COVID-19. The V call is TRBV7-8, the J call TRBJ2-7; 12 bases line up with TRBD2. Sample: PBMCs or T cells enriched from blood (not recorded which). CDR3 coding DNA: TGTGCCAGCAGCTTAGGACTAGCGGGAGCTCCGAATGATTACGAGCAGTACTTC. It specifies CASSLGLAGAPNDYEQYF.